This TCR beta chain was captured in a study of cytomegalovirus exposure and HLA in healthy donors. Primers included in the PCR were 60 Vbeta and 13 Jbeta primers. Assay used: immunoSEQ multiplex PCR; TCRdb lists only in-frame clones, some missing. The sample yields 150,000 to 200,000 clones, 75% seen once. The CDR3 contains 15 residues. Germline CDR1 and CDR2: MNHNY and SVGAGI (reference sequence). Losses at the gene ends were 4 bases for V and 5 bases for J; bases not matched to a gene: 7. The TCR sequence derives from a man aged 18 to 30 in good health and CMV-seropositive. This chain links TRBV6-6 with TRBJ2-7; 11 nucleotides align to TRBD2. The specimen was PBMCs. CDR3 nucleotide sequence: TGTGCCAGCAGTTTAGTAGCGGGAGGGCGGAACGAGCAGTACTTC. Encoded protein: CASSLVAGGRNEQYF.